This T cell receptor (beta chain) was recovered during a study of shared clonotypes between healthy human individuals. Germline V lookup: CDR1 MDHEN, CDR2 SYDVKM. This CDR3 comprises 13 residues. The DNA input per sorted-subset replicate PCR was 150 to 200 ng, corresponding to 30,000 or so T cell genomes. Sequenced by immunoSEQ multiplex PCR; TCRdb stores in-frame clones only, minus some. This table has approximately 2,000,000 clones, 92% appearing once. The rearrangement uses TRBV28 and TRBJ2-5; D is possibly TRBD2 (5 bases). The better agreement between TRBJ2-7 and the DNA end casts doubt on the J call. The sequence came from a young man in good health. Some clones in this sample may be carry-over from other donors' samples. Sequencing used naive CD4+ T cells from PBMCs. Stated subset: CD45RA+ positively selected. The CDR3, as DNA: TGTGCCAGCAGTTTGAGGGAACCCACCGAGCAGTACTTC. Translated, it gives CASSLREPTEQYF.